This T cell receptor (beta chain) stems from a study of identical twins. General observations from the study: Out-of-frame alpha sequences that twins shared showed excess low generation probability.

In germline, CDR1 is SNHLY, CDR2 FYNNEI. With 6 bases removed from V and 9 bases from J, the gap between germline ends came to 12 bases. CDR3 size: 12 residues. About this clonotype itself: The antigen is undetermined.

TCRdb recomputed calls from the 5' RACE reads with MiXCR, one row per CDR3 protein. The sample has around 960,000 distinct CDR3 sequences; about 12% are singletons. These same records also appear under a second study, on yellow fever vaccine responses in identical twins.

The TCR was taken from a young woman in good health. The specimen was PBMCs. V gene TRBV2 combines with J gene TRBJ2-4; a possible D gene is TRBD2 (5 bases). The CDR3 loop reads CASRLSGPIQYF. Written as DNA, the CDR3 is TGTGCCAGCAGACTGAGCGGCCCCATTCAGTACTTC.